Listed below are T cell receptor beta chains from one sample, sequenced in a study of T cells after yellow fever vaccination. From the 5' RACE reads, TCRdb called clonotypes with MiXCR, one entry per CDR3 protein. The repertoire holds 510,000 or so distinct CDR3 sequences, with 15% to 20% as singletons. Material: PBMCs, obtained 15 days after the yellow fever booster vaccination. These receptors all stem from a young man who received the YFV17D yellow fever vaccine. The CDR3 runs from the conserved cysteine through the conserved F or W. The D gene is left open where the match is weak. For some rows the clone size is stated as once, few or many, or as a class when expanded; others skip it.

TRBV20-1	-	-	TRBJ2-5	TGCAGTGCTAGGAGGGCAGGGGAAGAGACCCAGTACTTC	CSARRAGEETQYF
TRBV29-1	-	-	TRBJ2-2	TGCAGCGTTGATAGGGGGTATACCGGGGAGCTGTTTTTT	CSVDRGYTGELFF
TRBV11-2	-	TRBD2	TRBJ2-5	TGTGCCAGCAGCTCCCTTATAGCGGGAGGATACCAGACCCAGTACTTC	CASSSLIAGGYQTQYF
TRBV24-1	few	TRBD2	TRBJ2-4	TGTGCCACCAGTGATGGACTAGGGAAAAACATTCAGTACTTC	CATSDGLGKNIQYF
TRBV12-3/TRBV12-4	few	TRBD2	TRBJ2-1	TGTGCCAGCAGTTTAGCAATTAGCGGGGCTAATGAGCAGTTCTTC	CASSLAISGANEQFF
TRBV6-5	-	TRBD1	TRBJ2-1	TGTGCCAGCAGTTACACAGGGGGCCCCCCGGGAGGTTCCCAGCAGTTCTTC	CASSYTGGPPGGSQQFF
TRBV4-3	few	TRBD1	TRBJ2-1	TGCGCCAGCAGCCAGAGTCGGACAGGTTCCTACAATGAGCAGTTCTTC	CASSQSRTGSYNEQFF
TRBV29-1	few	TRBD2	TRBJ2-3	TGCAGCGCAGAGGGAGGGTCAGATACGCAGTATTTT	CSAEGGSDTQYF
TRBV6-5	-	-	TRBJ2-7	TGTGCCAGCAGTTGGCTGGGGGAGCAGTACTTC	CASSWLGEQYF
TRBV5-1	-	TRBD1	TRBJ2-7	TGCGCCAGCAGCCAGGGACAGGGGGCCTTAGGGGAGCAGTACTTC	CASSQGQGALGEQYF
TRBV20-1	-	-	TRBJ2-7	TGCAGTGCTAGATATAGGGGCAGTTACGAGCAGTACTTC	CSARYRGSYEQYF
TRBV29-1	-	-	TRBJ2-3	TGCAGCGCGGGGAGTGCTGCCACAGATACGCAGTATTTT	CSAGSAATDTQYF
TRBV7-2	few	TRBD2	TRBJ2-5	TGTGCCAGCAGCTTATTAGCGGGAGGGGGCGGAGAGACCCAGTACTTC	CASSLLAGGGGETQYF
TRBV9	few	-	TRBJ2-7	TGTGCCAGCAGCGTCGGCCAGGGGTGGAGCGAGCAGTACTTC	CASSVGQGWSEQYF
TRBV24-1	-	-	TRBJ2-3	TGTGCCACCAGTGGAGTAGACAGAACAGATACGCAGTATTTT	CATSGVDRTDTQYF
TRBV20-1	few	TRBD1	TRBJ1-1	TGCAGTGCTGTGGGACAGGGGGTAACTTTCTTT	CSAVGQGVTFF
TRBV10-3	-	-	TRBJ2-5	TGTGCCATCAGTGAGCGGGAGACCCAGTACTTC	CAISERETQYF
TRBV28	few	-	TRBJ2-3	TGTGCCAGCAAGGACATTAGCACAGATACGCAGTATTTT	CASKDISTDTQYF
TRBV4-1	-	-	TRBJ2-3	TGCGCCAGCAGCCAAGACCGGGGGCGATTGAGCACAGATACGCAGTATTTT	CASSQDRGRLSTDTQYF
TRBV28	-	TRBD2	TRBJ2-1	TGTGCCAGCAGTTTTTGCCTAGCGGGAGAGGTTTGTAATGAGCAGTTCTTC	CASSFCLAGEVCNEQFF
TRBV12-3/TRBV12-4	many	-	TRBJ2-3	TGTGCCAGCAGTTTCCAGGGAGCAGATACGCAGTATTTT	CASSFQGADTQYF
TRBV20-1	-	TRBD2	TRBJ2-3	TGCAGTGCAACGGGGACTAGCGGGAACCCAGATACGCAGTATTTT	CSATGTSGNPDTQYF
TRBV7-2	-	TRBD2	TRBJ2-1	TGTGCCACACAACCCCAGGCGGGAGGGATCTACAATGAGCAGTTCTTC	CATQPQAGGIYNEQFF
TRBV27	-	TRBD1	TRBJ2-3	TGTGCCAGCGGTAGGGGGCGCGGCACAGATACGCAGTATTTT	CASGRGRGTDTQYF
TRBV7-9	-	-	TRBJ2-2	TGTGCCAGCAGCTTGCAGGGCGGCACCGGGGAGCAGTTTTTT	CASSLQGGTGEQFF
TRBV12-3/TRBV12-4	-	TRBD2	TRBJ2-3	TGTGCCAGCAGTTTCCTCCACAAGGCCAGCGGGAACTTTGCAGATACGCAGTATTTT	CASSFLHKASGNFADTQYF
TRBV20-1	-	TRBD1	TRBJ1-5	TGCAGTGCCCTATCCCGGGACAGGGGAACTCAGCCCCAGCATTTT	CSALSRDRGTQPQHF
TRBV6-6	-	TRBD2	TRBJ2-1	TGTGCCAGCAAAGCTAGCGGGGAAGGCGAGCAGTTCTTC	CASKASGEGEQFF
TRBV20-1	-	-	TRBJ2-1	TGCAGTGCCATTGCCCCTCAGGGCGATGAGCAGTTCTTC	CSAIAPQGDEQFF
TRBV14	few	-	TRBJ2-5	TGTGCCAGCAGCCTGGACTGGGAGACCCAGTACTTC	CASSLDWETQYF
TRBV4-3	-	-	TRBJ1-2	TGCGCCAGCAGCCAAGACCTTGGGCAGAGCTATGGCTACACCTTC	CASSQDLGQSYGYTF
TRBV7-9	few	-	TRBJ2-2	TGTGCCAGCAGCTTAAATAGGGAGCTGTTTTTT	CASSLNRELFF
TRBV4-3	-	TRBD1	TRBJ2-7	TGCGCCAGCAGCCAGGAACAGGGGCTCTTCTCCTACGAGCAGTACTTC	CASSQEQGLFSYEQYF
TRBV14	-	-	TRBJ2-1	TGTGCCAGCAGCCAAGGTATGAGCGGTTGGGGCTACAATGAGCAGTTCTTC	CASSQGMSGWGYNEQFF
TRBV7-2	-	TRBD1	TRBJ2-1	TGTGCCAGCAGCGAATGGGGACAGGAGAACAATGAGCAGTTCTTC	CASSEWGQENNEQFF
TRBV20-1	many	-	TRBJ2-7	TGCAGTGCTCCTCTGGCCCCATCTTACGAGCAGTACTTC	CSAPLAPSYEQYF
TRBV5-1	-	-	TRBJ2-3	TGCGCCAGCAGCACTCAAGGCGGGATCATAGTAGGAGATACGCAGTATTTT	CASSTQGGIIVGDTQYF
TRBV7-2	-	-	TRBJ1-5	TGTGCCAGCAGCTTAGTTGAGGGTAGGCAGCCCCAGCATTTT	CASSLVEGRQPQHF
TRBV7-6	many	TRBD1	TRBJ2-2	TGTGCCAGCAGCTTACTGACAGGGTCCTGGGACGGGGAGCTGTTTTTT	CASSLLTGSWDGELFF
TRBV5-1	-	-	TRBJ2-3	TGCGCCAGCAGCTTATCCGGGCCTCGAATAACAGATACGCAGTATTTT	CASSLSGPRITDTQYF
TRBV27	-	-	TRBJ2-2	TGTGCCAGCAGTTTATGGAGCGGGGAGCTGTTTTTT	CASSLWSGELFF
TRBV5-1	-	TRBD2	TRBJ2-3	TGCGCCAGCAGCTTGGAACTAGCGGGAGAATCAGATACGCAGTATTTT	CASSLELAGESDTQYF
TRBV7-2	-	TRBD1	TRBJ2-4	TGTGCCAGCAGCGACGGACAGGGAGCCAAAAACATTCAGTACTTC	CASSDGQGAKNIQYF
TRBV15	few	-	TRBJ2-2	TGTGCCACCAGCAGAGAACCCAGCGCCGTGAACACCGGGGAGCTGTTTTTT	CATSREPSAVNTGELFF
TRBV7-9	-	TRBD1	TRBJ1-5	TGTGCCAGCAGCCCAGGGGGCCTCAGCAATCAGCCCCAGCATTTT	CASSPGGLSNQPQHF
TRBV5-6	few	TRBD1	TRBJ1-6	TGTGCCAGCAGCCCGGCGACAGGGGTTTCACCCCTCCACTTT	CASSPATGVSPLHF
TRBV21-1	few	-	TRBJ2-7	TGTGCCAGCAGCCGGAGGGGCAGACCCTACGAGCAGTACTTC	CASSRRGRPYEQYF
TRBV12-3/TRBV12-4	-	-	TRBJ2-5	TGTGCCAGCAGGAGCGAGACTGAGACCCAGTACTTC	CASRSETETQYF
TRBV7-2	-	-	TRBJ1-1	TGTGCCAGCACCTTGGCGGTGAACACTGAAGCTTTCTTT	CASTLAVNTEAFF
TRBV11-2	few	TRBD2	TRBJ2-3	TGTGCCAGCCCCCGACTAGCGGGAGTAGCCACGCAGTATTTT	CASPRLAGVATQYF
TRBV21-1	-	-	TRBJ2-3	TGTGCCAGCAGCGAAATCCCGGGACTAGCGGGAGAGGGCACAGATACGCAGTATTTT	CASSEIPGLAGEGTDTQYF